These T cell receptor beta chains were read from a single sample in a study of shared clonotypes between healthy human individuals. Produced via immunoSEQ multiplex PCR; TCRdb's table is partial and in-frame only. The sample shows a few million clones, over 85% of them seen only once. Sequenced sample: naive CD4+ T cells sorted from blood. The receptor source for this set is a man aged 18 to 29 in good health. Each CDR3 is given with its conserved first and last residue. Each record gives: V gene, J gene, clone size, D gene, CDR3 DNA, CDR3 protein. D genes are given only for firm matches. Clone size is stated in some rows and not others, as once, few, many or a class when expanded.

v_gene: TRBV10-1; j_gene: TRBJ2-1; abundance: -; d_gene: -; CDR3nt: TGCGCCATACCGGGTCCAAGAATCCCAAGACTCTACAATGAGCAGTTCTTC; CDR3aa: CAIPGPRIPRLYNEQFF
v_gene: TRBV5-1; j_gene: TRBJ2-5; abundance: -; d_gene: -; CDR3nt: TGCGCCAGCAGCTTGATAGGTGCGTTCCAAGAGACCCAGTACTTC; CDR3aa: CASSLIGAFQETQYF
v_gene: TRBV9; j_gene: TRBJ2-2; abundance: -; d_gene: TRBD2; CDR3nt: TGTGCCAGCAGCGGCCAGCGGGGGGGCGGCACCGGGGAGCTGTTTTTT; CDR3aa: CASSGQRGGGTGELFF
v_gene: TRBV7-9; j_gene: TRBJ1-4; abundance: -; d_gene: -; CDR3nt: TGTGCCAGCAGCTTCTCGGGAGTGGGGGCAAATAATGAAAAACTGTTTTTT; CDR3aa: CASSFSGVGANNEKLFF
v_gene: TRBV27; j_gene: TRBJ2-7; abundance: -; d_gene: -; CDR3nt: TGTGCCAGCAGTTCCCTAGGGGGACCCCCCTACGAGCAGTACTTC; CDR3aa: CASSSLGGPPYEQYF
v_gene: TRBV6-1; j_gene: TRBJ1-2; abundance: -; d_gene: -; CDR3nt: TGTGCCAGCCACTCCCGGTGGGACTATGGCTACACCTTC; CDR3aa: CASHSRWDYGYTF
v_gene: TRBV19; j_gene: TRBJ1-1; abundance: -; d_gene: TRBD1; CDR3nt: TGTGCCAGTAGTATCGGGGGACAGGAACTGAACACTGAAGCTTTCTTT; CDR3aa: CASSIGGQELNTEAFF
v_gene: TRBV5-1; j_gene: TRBJ1-1; abundance: -; d_gene: -; CDR3nt: TGCGCCAGCAGCTTGTCGACAGTGAACACTGAAGCTTTCTTT; CDR3aa: CASSLSTVNTEAFF
v_gene: TRBV19; j_gene: TRBJ1-5; abundance: -; d_gene: -; CDR3nt: TGTGCCAGTAGAGCAAGCGGGGTGGACGTACGACGCAATCAGCCCCAGCATTTT; CDR3aa: CASRASGVDVRRNQPQHF
v_gene: TRBV30; j_gene: TRBJ2-5; abundance: -; d_gene: -; CDR3nt: TGTGCCTGGAGCTCCTCGGGAGAGACCCAGTACTTC; CDR3aa: CAWSSSGETQYF
v_gene: TRBV7-9; j_gene: TRBJ2-7; abundance: -; d_gene: -; CDR3nt: TGTGCCAGCAGCTTAGGGGCGAGCTCCTACGAGCAGTACTTC; CDR3aa: CASSLGASSYEQYF
v_gene: TRBV28; j_gene: TRBJ2-7; abundance: -; d_gene: -; CDR3nt: TGTGCCAGCAGTTTTTTAGCAGGGACCTACGAGCAGTACTTC; CDR3aa: CASSFLAGTYEQYF
v_gene: TRBV18; j_gene: TRBJ2-3; abundance: -; d_gene: -; CDR3nt: TGTGCCAGCTCACCACCGACCAGCACAGATACGCAGTATTTT; CDR3aa: CASSPPTSTDTQYF
v_gene: TRBV19; j_gene: TRBJ1-4; abundance: -; d_gene: -; CDR3nt: TGTGCCAGTAGTACAGACCGGGGGGCTGAAAAACTGTTTTTT; CDR3aa: CASSTDRGAEKLFF
v_gene: TRBV7-9; j_gene: TRBJ2-3; abundance: -; d_gene: -; CDR3nt: TGTGCCAGCAGCTTAGGTCGGCGGGGGCCTTCCACAGATACGCAGTATTTT; CDR3aa: CASSLGRRGPSTDTQYF
v_gene: TRBV6-1; j_gene: TRBJ2-7; abundance: -; d_gene: -; CDR3nt: TGTGCCAGCATCCACAACTCCTACGAGCAGTACTTC; CDR3aa: CASIHNSYEQYF
v_gene: TRBV19; j_gene: TRBJ1-4; abundance: -; d_gene: TRBD1; CDR3nt: TGTGCCAGTAGTCTCGGGACAGGGGGCGGCCTTGGTGAAAAACTGTTTTTT; CDR3aa: CASSLGTGGGLGEKLFF
v_gene: TRBV25-1; j_gene: TRBJ2-5; abundance: -; d_gene: -; CDR3nt: TGTGCCAGCAGTGGTCCTCGAAAGGGCCACCAAGAGACCCAGTACTTC; CDR3aa: CASSGPRKGHQETQYF
v_gene: TRBV20-1; j_gene: TRBJ1-2; abundance: -; d_gene: -; CDR3nt: TGCAGTGCTAGAGAGGGGAGGGGCTACACCTTC; CDR3aa: CSAREGRGYTF
v_gene: TRBV19; j_gene: TRBJ2-7; abundance: -; d_gene: TRBD1; CDR3nt: TGTGCCAGTAGTACAACGGACAGGGGGGTATACGAGCAGTACTTC; CDR3aa: CASSTTDRGVYEQYF
v_gene: TRBV7-2; j_gene: TRBJ2-2; abundance: -; d_gene: TRBD2; CDR3nt: TGTGCCAGCAGCTTAGTAGCGGGAGGTTTCACCGGGGAGCTGTTTTTT; CDR3aa: CASSLVAGGFTGELFF
v_gene: TRBV9; j_gene: TRBJ2-1; abundance: -; d_gene: -; CDR3nt: TGTGCCAGCAGCGTAGAGCCGAGCTCCTACAATGAGCAGTTCTTC; CDR3aa: CASSVEPSSYNEQFF
v_gene: TRBV28; j_gene: TRBJ1-2; abundance: -; d_gene: -; CDR3nt: TGTGCCAGCAGTTCCCGTCAATCCCAGAATGGCTACACCTTC; CDR3aa: CASSSRQSQNGYTF
v_gene: TRBV7-2; j_gene: TRBJ2-7; abundance: -; d_gene: -; CDR3nt: TGTGCCAGCAGCTTGGAGGGGGATAGGGCCGAGCAGTACTTC; CDR3aa: CASSLEGDRAEQYF
v_gene: TRBV9; j_gene: TRBJ2-1; abundance: -; d_gene: TRBD2; CDR3nt: TGTGCCAGCAGCTCCAGAAAGGCTAGCGGGCCCTACAATGAGCAGTTCTTC; CDR3aa: CASSSRKASGPYNEQFF
v_gene: TRBV5-1; j_gene: TRBJ2-7; abundance: few; d_gene: -; CDR3nt: TGCGCCAGCAGCTTGCAGGGGGGCAACGAGCAGTACTTC; CDR3aa: CASSLQGGNEQYF
v_gene: TRBV6-5; j_gene: TRBJ1-2; abundance: -; d_gene: -; CDR3nt: TGTGCCAGCAGTCAGGGAAACGGCTACACCTTC; CDR3aa: CASSQGNGYTF
v_gene: TRBV7-2; j_gene: TRBJ2-3; abundance: -; d_gene: TRBD2; CDR3nt: TGTGCCAGCAGCTCAGTAGCGGGAGTTAGGACAGATACGCAGTATTTT; CDR3aa: CASSSVAGVRTDTQYF
v_gene: TRBV4-1; j_gene: TRBJ1-5; abundance: -; d_gene: -; CDR3nt: TGCGCCAGCAGCCAATTTGACAGGATTAGCAATCAGCCCCAGCATTTT; CDR3aa: CASSQFDRISNQPQHF
v_gene: TRBV7-3; j_gene: TRBJ2-2; abundance: -; d_gene: -; CDR3nt: TGTGCCAGCAGCTTAGGGCAGGCTCCGAACACCGGGGAGCTGTTTTTT; CDR3aa: CASSLGQAPNTGELFF
v_gene: TRBV30; j_gene: TRBJ1-2; abundance: -; d_gene: -; CDR3nt: TGTGCCTGGGCAGAAGGTGATTATGGCTACACCTTC; CDR3aa: CAWAEGDYGYTF
v_gene: TRBV4-1; j_gene: TRBJ1-2; abundance: -; d_gene: -; CDR3nt: TGCGCCAGCAGCCGGGTCCTACGAAGACAGGCTGGGGGCTATGGCTACACCTTC; CDR3aa: CASSRVLRRQAGGYGYTF
v_gene: TRBV11-2; j_gene: TRBJ2-5; abundance: -; d_gene: -; CDR3nt: TGTGCCAGCAGCTCCCTCCGAGAGACCCAGTACTTC; CDR3aa: CASSSLRETQYF
v_gene: TRBV6-5; j_gene: TRBJ1-6; abundance: -; d_gene: TRBD1; CDR3nt: TGTGCCAGCAGGACCGGGACAGGGAATTCACCCCTCCACTTT; CDR3aa: CASRTGTGNSPLHF
v_gene: TRBV5-1; j_gene: TRBJ1-4; abundance: -; d_gene: TRBD1; CDR3nt: TGCGCCAGCAGTCCTACAGGGGCAACTAATGAAAAACTGTTTTTT; CDR3aa: CASSPTGATNEKLFF
v_gene: TRBV7-9; j_gene: TRBJ2-3; abundance: -; d_gene: TRBD2; CDR3nt: TGTGCCAGCGGCCCTAATAGCGGGGGGGCAGGAGATACGCAGTATTTT; CDR3aa: CASGPNSGGAGDTQYF
v_gene: TRBV11-2; j_gene: TRBJ2-7; abundance: -; d_gene: TRBD1; CDR3nt: TGTGCCAGCAGCTTAGTAGCCGGACAGGGGTACGAGCAGTACTTC; CDR3aa: CASSLVAGQGYEQYF
v_gene: TRBV7-3; j_gene: TRBJ1-2; abundance: -; d_gene: -; CDR3nt: TGTGCCAGCAGCTTAGTCGCCGGCAACTATGGCTACACCTTC; CDR3aa: CASSLVAGNYGYTF
v_gene: TRBV27; j_gene: TRBJ2-7; abundance: -; d_gene: -; CDR3nt: TGTGCCAGCAGTTTACTTTTAAGTGAGTTAGACGAGCAGTACTTC; CDR3aa: CASSLLLSELDEQYF
v_gene: TRBV6-6; j_gene: TRBJ2-7; abundance: -; d_gene: -; CDR3nt: TGTGCCAGCAGTACAGGACAGACCCAGATCTACGAGCAGTACTTC; CDR3aa: CASSTGQTQIYEQYF
v_gene: TRBV11-2; j_gene: TRBJ2-7; abundance: -; d_gene: -; CDR3nt: TGTGCCAGCAGCCCGCGCCGGGACGGGGCCTACGAGCAGTACTTC; CDR3aa: CASSPRRDGAYEQYF
v_gene: TRBV15; j_gene: TRBJ1-5; abundance: once; d_gene: TRBD1; CDR3nt: TGTGCCACCAGCAGAGATCGGGACAGCAAGGAGCATTTT; CDR3aa: CATSRDRDSKEHF
v_gene: TRBV7-2; j_gene: TRBJ2-7; abundance: -; d_gene: TRBD1; CDR3nt: TGTGCCAGCAGCCCCTGGACAGGCTCCTACGAGCAGTACTTC; CDR3aa: CASSPWTGSYEQYF
v_gene: TRBV7-2; j_gene: TRBJ2-5; abundance: -; d_gene: TRBD2; CDR3nt: TGTGCCAGCAGCTTCGGGGGGGGGTACCAAGAGACCCAGTACTTC; CDR3aa: CASSFGGGYQETQYF
v_gene: TRBV11-3; j_gene: TRBJ2-2; abundance: -; d_gene: -; CDR3nt: TGTGCCAGCAGCTTCGACTACACCGGGGAGCTGTTTTTT; CDR3aa: CASSFDYTGELFF
v_gene: TRBV7-2; j_gene: TRBJ1-4; abundance: -; d_gene: -; CDR3nt: TGTGCCAGCAGCTTAGTTGGCGGACGGGAGGCGAATATAGGAAAACTGTTTTTT; CDR3aa: CASSLVGGREANIGKLFF
v_gene: TRBV7-8; j_gene: TRBJ1-1; abundance: -; d_gene: TRBD1; CDR3nt: TGTGCCAGCAGCTTAGGTGTAGCGCAGGGGGGCACTGAAGCTTTCTTT; CDR3aa: CASSLGVAQGGTEAFF
v_gene: TRBV10-3; j_gene: TRBJ2-3; abundance: -; d_gene: TRBD2; CDR3nt: TGTGCCATCAGTGACCTCGTGGCTAGCGGGGGGGGCACAGATACGCAGTATTTT; CDR3aa: CAISDLVASGGGTDTQYF
v_gene: TRBV6-1; j_gene: TRBJ1-4; abundance: -; d_gene: -; CDR3nt: TGTGCCAGCAGTGAAGCTCCCGGGAGGGGTAATGAAAAACTGTTTTTT; CDR3aa: CASSEAPGRGNEKLFF
v_gene: TRBV21-1; j_gene: TRBJ2-5; abundance: -; d_gene: -; CDR3nt: TGTGCCAGCAGCAAAGTGGGCAGGGGAGAGACCCAGTACTTC; CDR3aa: CASSKVGRGETQYF
v_gene: TRBV19; j_gene: TRBJ1-2; abundance: -; d_gene: -; CDR3nt: TGTGCCAGTAGTATTCTGGGGGCGGTCTATGGCTACACCTTC; CDR3aa: CASSILGAVYGYTF
v_gene: TRBV6-5; j_gene: TRBJ1-1; abundance: -; d_gene: -; CDR3nt: TGTGCCAGCGCGAGGGGCACTGAAGCTTTCTTT; CDR3aa: CASARGTEAFF